These T cell receptor beta chains were read from a single sample in a study of cytomegalovirus exposure and HLA in healthy donors. The table came from immunoSEQ multiplex PCR; TCRdb's copy has only in-frame clones and leaves some out. The sample shows 100,000 to 150,000 clones, over 70% of them seen only once. Sequenced material: PBMCs. Receptors originate from a woman aged 45-65 years in good health and CMV-seropositive. Both conserved end residues are part of each CDR3. D genes are given only for firm matches. Clone size is given for some rows only: seen once, a few or many times, or a class if the clone is expanded.

TRBV9,TRBD2,TRBJ2-7,NA,CASSVERGLAGEEQYF,TGTGCCAGCAGCGTAGAGAGAGGACTAGCGGGAGAAGAGCAGTACTTC
TRBV9,TRBD2,TRBJ2-2,NA,CASSAMGSGRSGELFF,TGTGCCAGCAGCGCAATGGGTAGCGGGAGGTCCGGGGAGCTGTTTTTT
TRBV6-1,NA,TRBJ2-7,NA,CASSGAGTYEQYF,TGTGCCAGCAGTGGCGCAGGTACCTACGAGCAGTACTTC
TRBV7-2,TRBD2,TRBJ2-1,NA,CASSPTAGGFSEQFF,TGTGCCAGCAGCCCCACAGCGGGGGGTTTCAGTGAGCAGTTCTTC
TRBV7-8,TRBD1,TRBJ1-4,NA,CASSPARTGVNEKLFF,TGTGCCAGCAGCCCCGCCCGGACAGGGGTAAATGAAAAACTGTTTTTT
TRBV10-3,NA,TRBJ2-5,NA,CAISPSSHQETQYF,TGTGCCATCAGTCCCTCCAGTCACCAAGAGACCCAGTACTTC
TRBV4-2,NA,TRBJ2-4,NA,CASSQDLANSIGGIQYF,TGTGCCAGCAGCCAAGATTTGGCGAACTCTATAGGAGGCATTCAGTACTTC
TRBV19,NA,TRBJ2-7,NA,CASSAGLYEQYF,TGTGCCAGTAGTGCAGGGCTCTACGAGCAGTACTTC
TRBV9,TRBD1,TRBJ1-4,NA,CASSVGQGEKLFF,TGTGCCAGCAGCGTAGGACAGGGGGAAAAACTGTTTTTT
TRBV7-2,TRBD2,TRBJ2-5,NA,CASSLAGTNQETQYF,TGTGCCAGCAGCTTAGCGGGGACTAACCAAGAGACCCAGTACTTC
TRBV5-8,TRBD2,TRBJ2-7,NA,CASSFLSGRGGAYEQYF,TGTGCCAGCAGCTTCCTTAGCGGGAGAGGGGGAGCCTACGAGCAGTACTTC
TRBV30,NA,TRBJ1-2,few,CAEGRTGDYGYTF,TGTGCCGAAGGAAGGACGGGGGATTATGGCTACACCTTC
TRBV2,TRBD1,TRBJ2-7,NA,CASSERDRGVYEQYF,TGTGCCAGCAGTGAAAGGGACAGGGGAGTCTACGAGCAGTACTTC
TRBV10-3,NA,TRBJ1-1,NA,CAISQGGDTEAFF,TGTGCCATCAGTCAAGGGGGAGACACTGAAGCTTTCTTT
TRBV27,TRBD1,TRBJ2-7,NA,CASSRQGRYEQYF,TGTGCCAGCAGTCGACAGGGGAGGTACGAGCAGTACTTC
TRBV5-4,TRBD2,TRBJ2-3,NA,CASRAGLADTDTQYF,TGTGCCAGCAGGGCGGGACTAGCGGACACAGATACGCAGTATTTT
TRBV6-5,NA,TRBJ2-3,NA,CASSYGQGGQYF,TGTGCCAGCAGTTACGGCCAGGGTGGGCAGTATTTT
TRBV14,NA,TRBJ2-3,NA,CASSQGVTQYF,TGTGCCAGCAGCCAAGGCGTTACGCAGTATTTT
TRBV30,TRBD1,TRBJ2-1,NA,CAWDGQGPRDEQFF,TGTGCCTGGGATGGACAGGGTCCTAGGGATGAGCAGTTCTTC
TRBV29-1,NA,TRBJ2-5,few,CSVARQVQETQYF,TGCAGCGTTGCGAGACAGGTCCAAGAGACCCAGTACTTC
TRBV30,NA,TRBJ1-1,NA,CAWTTYATPHRQAFF,TGTGCCTGGACGACCTATGCGACACCCCATCGACAAGCTTTCTTT
TRBV7-2,TRBD2,TRBJ2-3,NA,CASSSKGSGTSLHTQYF,TGTGCCAGCAGCTCAAAGGGATCGGGGACTAGCCTACATACGCAGTATTTT
TRBV2,TRBD1,TRBJ1-6,NA,CAGQGSNSPLHF,TGTGCGGGACAGGGGTCTAATTCACCCCTCCACTTT
TRBV30,NA,TRBJ1-2,few,CAWESPHYGYTF,TGTGCCTGGGAGAGTCCCCACTATGGCTACACCTTC
TRBV6-5,NA,TRBJ2-1,NA,CASSRRGGDNEQFF,TGTGCCAGCAGTCGCCGGGGCGGGGACAATGAGCAGTTCTTC
TRBV11-2,NA,TRBJ2-7,NA,CASSPSTGAYEQYF,TGTGCCAGCAGCCCTTCGACAGGAGCCTACGAGCAGTACTTC
TRBV29-1,NA,TRBJ2-7,NA,CSVRQGPSYEQYF,TGCAGCGTTCGGCAGGGGCCCTCCTACGAGCAGTACTTC
TRBV4-3,NA,TRBJ2-7,once,CASSQDPGLGYEQYF,TGCGCCAGCAGCCAAGACCCCGGACTTGGCTACGAGCAGTACTTC
TRBV9,NA,TRBJ2-1,NA,CASSPEVFYNEQFF,TGTGCCAGCAGCCCGGAGGTTTTCTACAATGAGCAGTTCTTC
TRBV6-5,TRBD1,TRBJ2-5,NA,CASRTGTGSREQYF,TGTGCCAGCAGGACCGGGACAGGGTCTAGGGAGCAGTACTTC
TRBV25-1,NA,TRBJ1-1,NA,CASLSRNTEAFF,TGTGCCAGTCTTTCTCGGAACACTGAAGCTTTCTTT
TRBV6-1,NA,TRBJ1-6,few,CASSEASGGDASPLHF,TGTGCCAGCAGTGAAGCCTCGGGGGGCGATGCTTCACCCCTCCACTTT
TRBV27,TRBD2,TRBJ2-1,NA,CASSNSGALNEQFF,TGTGCCAGCAGTAACAGCGGGGCACTGAATGAGCAGTTCTTC
TRBV6-5,TRBD2,TRBJ2-3,NA,CASSYEVSGGPDTQYF,TGTGCCAGCAGTTACGAGGTTAGCGGGGGCCCAGATACGCAGTATTTT
TRBV29-1,NA,TRBJ1-2,NA,CSVEAGGYGYTF,TGCAGCGTTGAGGCGGGAGGCTATGGCTACACCTTC
TRBV6-5,TRBD1,TRBJ1-6,NA,CASSFGTDSPLHF,TGTGCCAGCAGTTTCGGGACAGATTCACCCCTCCACTTT
TRBV4-3,NA,TRBJ2-1,NA,CASSQDYGSYNEQFF,TGCGCCAGCAGCCAAGATTACGGGTCCTACAATGAGCAGTTCTTC
TRBV6-5,NA,TRBJ2-2,few,CASRQGSNTGELFF,TGTGCCAGCAGACAGGGATCGAACACCGGGGAGCTGTTTTTT
TRBV7-9,NA,TRBJ1-5,NA,CASSQEGNQPQHF,TGTGCCAGCAGCCAGGAAGGCAATCAGCCCCAGCATTTT
TRBV7-6,NA,TRBJ2-3,NA,CASSLVLATQYF,TGTGCCAGCAGCTTAGTACTAGCTACGCAGTATTTT
TRBV27,NA,TRBJ1-2,NA,CASSYRVGGYGYTF,TGTGCCAGCAGCTACCGAGTCGGGGGGTATGGCTACACCTTC
TRBV6-5,NA,TRBJ1-1,NA,CASRALSSQRAFF,TGTGCCAGCAGGGCTCTCAGCTCACAGAGAGCTTTCTTT
TRBV7-9,NA,TRBJ2-1,NA,CASSLRRGDYNEQFF,TGTGCCAGCAGCTTACGCAGGGGGGACTACAATGAGCAGTTCTTC
TRBV10-3,NA,TRBJ2-7,NA,CAISQTSYEQYF,TGTGCCATCAGTCAGACTTCCTACGAGCAGTACTTC
TRBV29-1,TRBD1,TRBJ1-1,NA,CSVTGAIRPTEAFF,TGCAGCGTAACAGGGGCTATAAGACCCACTGAAGCTTTCTTT
TRBV5-6,NA,TRBJ1-5,NA,CASSLARVPPQHF,TGTGCCAGCAGCTTGGCCCGAGTGCCGCCCCAGCATTTT
TRBV11-2,TRBD2,TRBJ2-7,NA,CASNVAGVQYF,TGTGCCAGCAACGTAGCGGGAGTGCAGTACTTC
TRBV4-3,NA,TRBJ2-3,NA,CASSQVGGIDTQYF,TGCGCCAGCAGCCAAGTAGGCGGGATAGATACGCAGTATTTT
TRBV5-1,TRBD1,TRBJ1-2,NA,CASSKDRDRGYTF,TGCGCCAGCAGTAAGGACAGGGATCGCGGCTACACCTTC
TRBV5-1,TRBD1,TRBJ1-1,NA,CASSLGSHGDRAAFF,TGCGCCAGCAGCCTTGGATCCCATGGGGACAGAGCAGCTTTCTTT
TRBV7-2,TRBD1,TRBJ2-2,NA,CASSRQGAVPGELFF,TGTGCCAGCAGCCGACAGGGGGCTGTACCCGGGGAGCTGTTTTTT
TRBV5-1,TRBD2,TRBJ2-3,few,CASSPSGGAPDTQYF,TGCGCCAGCAGCCCCAGCGGGGGGGCCCCAGATACGCAGTATTTT
TRBV7-6,NA,TRBJ2-7,NA,CASSLLWGRTGEQYF,TGTGCCAGCAGCTTACTGTGGGGCAGAACGGGCGAGCAGTACTTC
TRBV7-2,NA,TRBJ2-1,NA,CASSFQATVSYNEQFF,TGTGCCAGCAGCTTCCAAGCGACAGTCTCCTACAATGAGCAGTTCTTC
TRBV30,TRBD2,TRBJ2-3,NA,CAWSAGTSGLPLPWDTQYF,TGTGCCTGGAGTGCCGGGACTAGCGGGCTTCCACTTCCCTGGGATACGCAGTATTTT